One and the same sample provided the 20 T cell receptor beta chains below, sequenced in a study of T cells in Graves' hyperthyroidism and ophthalmopathy. Amplified TCR beta CDR3 regions came from RNA transcripts. HTBI primers were employed in a first-round RT-PCR of the TCR CDR3. TCRdb reanalysed the multiplex PCR reads using MiXCR and keeps one entry per CDR3 protein. The table has 40,000 or so distinct CDR3 sequences, around 48% seen once; the top ten hold 5.5% to 8%. The sequencing sample was made of blood. The receptors shown here come from a woman aged 45 to 65 with Graves' hyperthyroidism that later progressed to Graves' ophthalmopathy.

This clonotype was observed at least ten times. The chain links TRBV19 to TRBJ1-5; 10 bases map to TRBD1. The CDR3 totals 15 residues. Looked up from germline, CDR1 is LNHDA and CDR2 is SQIVND (reference sequence). V shed 5 bases, J shed 8 bases, and the junction held 9 bases outside the gene matches. The CDR3 is CASSARQGATKPQHF. DNA for the CDR3: TGTGCCAGTAGTGCGCGACAGGGGGCGACGAAGCCCCAGCATTTT.

This clonotype rates as medium-sized (0.01 to 0.1%). The rearrangement uses TRBV2 and TRBJ2-5, with D maybe TRBD1 (6 bases). Trimming shortened V by 5 bases and J by 3 bases, and 19 bases separated the two germline ends. Germline V CDR1 and CDR2: SNHLY, FYNNEI. This CDR3 is 16 amino acids long. The CDR3 nucleotides read TGTGCCAGCAGTCCAACTTTGTTGGGGGCCGAAGAGACCCAGTACTTC. It specifies CASSPTLLGAEETQYF. Drawing the rest from reference TRBV2 and TRBJ2-5, the complete variable domain is EPEVTQTPSHQVTQMGQEVILRCVPISNHLYFYWYRQILGQKVEFLVSFYNNEISEKSEIFDDQFSVERPDGSNFTLKIRSTKLEDSAMYFCASSPTLLGAEETQYFGPGTRLLVL.

The chain has TRBV9 and TRBJ2-5, with 11 nucleotides matching TRBD2. CDR1 is SGDLS and CDR2 is YYNGEE in the germline V gene. The ends lost 4 bases at V and 2 bases at J; junction bases unmatched: 7. The CDR3 runs to 16 residues. CDR3 sequence reads: CASSSRVAGGQETQYF. The CDR3 coding sequence is TGTGCCAGCAGCAGCAGGGTAGCGGGAGGGCAAGAGACCCAGTACTTC.

The chain uses TRBV20-1 and TRBJ1-4; D is unclear. This CDR3 is 15 amino acids long. V lost 0 bases and J 5 bases, leaving 13 bases between the germline ends. Germline V gene sequence: CDR1 DFQATT, CDR2 SNEGSKA (reference sequence). The CDR3 nucleotides read TGCAGTGCTAGAGATCCTCGACGGGAGAATGAAAAACTGTTTTTT. Translation gives CSARDPRRENEKLFF.

This clonotype was observed a few times. CDR3 region: CASSVAMRGELFF. The CDR3 coding sequence is TGTGCCAGCAGCGTAGCCATGAGGGGGGAGCTGTTTTTT. The gene calls are TRBV9 and TRBJ2-2; D gene ambiguous. V gave up 0 bases and J gave up 8 bases, with 8 bases separating them. Germline values: CDR1 SGDLS, CDR2 YYNGEE. The CDR3 has 13 amino acids.

This clonotype was detected many times. This rearrangement joins TRBV7-9 to TRBJ1-6; D ambiguous. The germline V and J ends were trimmed by 3 bases and 4 bases, with 10 bases remaining between them. Germline V CDR1 and CDR2: SEHNR, FQNEAQ (reference sequence). CDR3 length: 15 amino acids. The CDR3 loop reads CASSFWTDYNSPLHF. DNA for the CDR3: TGTGCCAGCAGCTTTTGGACGGATTATAATTCACCCCTCCACTTT.

In this sample, this clonotype turned up a few times. The chain joins TRBV7-8 to TRBJ2-7; TRBD1 aligns across 7 bases. The germline CDR1 and CDR2 sequences are SGHVS and FQNEAQ. The CDR3 length is 14 residues. V shed 1 base, J shed 4 bases, and the junction held 4 bases outside the gene matches. The CDR3 DNA reads as TGTGCCAGCAGCTTAGTTGACAGGGCTTACGAGCAGTACTTC. As protein: CASSLVDRAYEQYF.

This clonotype showed up many times. The chain employs TRBV12-3 or TRBV12-4 and TRBJ1-5; possible D gene TRBD1, 6 bases. The CDR3 loop spans 14 amino acids. V lost 5 bases and J lost 4, with 12 bases in between. The CDR3 region has the DNA TGTGCCAGCAGTCCGGCAGGGGCAAATCAGCCCCAGCATTTT. Its translation is CASSPAGANQPQHF.

The chain carries TRBV5-1 and TRBJ2-7; 7 bases are a match to TRBD1. With V trimmed by 4 bases and J by 1 base, 8 bases remained unmatched. Germline CDR1 reads SGHRS; CDR2 reads YFSETQ. The CDR3 has 15 amino acids. CDR3 amino acids: CASSREGARSYEQYF. CDR3 sequence (DNA): TGCGCCAGCAGCCGTGAGGGGGCGAGGTCCTACGAGCAGTACTTC.

Concerning this clonotype: The conserved phenylalanine or tryptophan is not found at the CDR3 terminus, so this likely reflects a read error. Because the CDR3's place on the DNA is in doubt, the DNA is left out and the CDR3 is given as listed by TCRdb. The V and J genes are TRBV10-3 and TRBJ2-5. Germline CDR1 and CDR2: ENHRY and SYGVKD. Inclusive of both ends, the CDR3 amounts to 11 amino acids. The CDR3 protein is CAISETDRKPS.

This clonotype occurred many times. The chain couples TRBV19 to TRBJ2-3, with 12 bases lining up with TRBD1. Trimming at V came to 3 bases and at J to 1 base, leaving 5 bases not matched to a gene. Per germline, CDR1 LNHDA and CDR2 SQIVND (reference sequence). This CDR3 comprises 17 residues. In nucleotides, the CDR3 is TGTGCCAGTAGTATTTGGGGACAGGGGGCTGGCACAGATACGCAGTATTTT. Its translation: CASSIWGQGAGTDTQYF.

The chain couples TRBV7-8 to TRBJ2-7; 15 nucleotides align to TRBD2. The V and J ends lost 8 bases and 3 bases, in that order; junction bases with no gene match: 2. The V gene's germline CDR1 is SGHVS and CDR2 FQNEAQ. The CDR3 consists of 14 residues. In DNA form, the CDR3 reads TGTGCCAGCTTGGGACTAGCGGGGGGCTACGAGCAGTACTTC. This translates into CASLGLAGGYEQYF.

Concerning this clonotype: A much larger clone lies a single base off, so this may be a read error. This rearrangement joins TRBV9 to TRBJ2-2; 12 bases are shared with TRBD2. CDR1 SGDLS and CDR2 YYNGEE come from the germline V gene. The V and J ends lost 4 bases and 5 bases, in that order; junction bases with no gene match: 9. This CDR3 has 17 amino acids. The CDR3, as DNA: TGTGCCAGCAGCCCAGAGTCACTAGCGGGAGGTACCGGGGAGCTGTTTTTT. Protein product: CASSPESLAGGTGELFF. The full variable domain, rest sourced from reference TRBV9 and TRBJ2-2, is DSGVTQTPKHLITATGQRVTLRCSPRSGDLSVYWYQQSLDQGLQFLIQYYNGEERAKGNILERFSAQQFPDLHSELNLSSLELGDSALYFCASSPESLAGGTGELFFGEGSRLTVL.

In DNA form, the CDR3 reads TGTGCCAGCAGCTTAACGACAGGGCAGGGAAACACCATATATTTT. Its translation: CASSLTTGQGNTIYF. The chain carries TRBV7-8 and TRBJ1-3; 7 nucleotides agree with TRBD1. Germline assignment: CDR1 SGHVS and CDR2 FQNEAQ. J gave up 4 bases and V 2 bases, and 5 bases lay outside the gene matches. This CDR3 is 15 amino acids long.

This clonotype was counted a few times. The chain recombines TRBV12-3 or TRBV12-4 with TRBJ1-5; D is undetermined. The CDR3 is 14 residues long. V shed 6 bases and J shed 7 bases, with 16 bases lying between them. CDR3 residues: CASSGISLGQPQHF. The CDR3 DNA reads as TGTGCCAGCAGCGGGATATCCCTGGGCCAGCCCCAGCATTTT.

The chain carries TRBV7-9 and TRBJ2-2, with D perhaps TRBD2 (6 bases). Germline lookup yields CDR1 SEHNR and CDR2 FQNEAQ (reference sequence). The CDR3 consists of 15 residues. V was shortened by 3 bases and J by 2 bases, with 10 bases between the two germline ends. The CDR3 coding sequence is TGTGCCAGCAGCTTTGGGGGAGGTAACACCGGGGAGCTGTTTTTT. Translation: CASSFGGGNTGELFF.

The genes are TRBV20-1 and TRBJ2-1; D perhaps matches TRBD2 (6 bases). CDR3 length: 14 amino acids. V was shortened by 3 bases and J by 8 bases, with 17 bases between the two germline ends. The germline CDR1 and CDR2 sequences are DFQATT and SNEGSKA (reference sequence). CDR3 residues: CSASSELIADEQFF. DNA for the CDR3: TGCAGTGCTAGTTCCGAACTAATAGCGGATGAGCAGTTCTTC.

By frequency in the sample, this clonotype is medium-sized (0.01 to 0.1%). In DNA, the CDR3 is TGCAGCGTTGATGGGATCGATGCAACTAATGAAAAACTGTTTTTT. Translating gives CSVDGIDATNEKLFF. The rearrangement links TRBV29-1 to TRBJ1-4; D not certain. The germline gives CDR1 SQVTM, CDR2 ANQGSEA. This CDR3 has 15 residues. V was shortened by 3 bases and J by 0 bases, with 11 bases between the two germline ends.

This clonotype came up many times. This chain's CDR3 is CASSHLAGAGAQYF. The CDR3 region has the DNA TGTGCCAGCAGTCATCTCGCGGGGGCCGGGGCCCAGTACTTC. This chain links TRBV12-3 or TRBV12-4 with TRBJ2-5; perhaps TRBD2 as D (7 bases). The CDR3 has 14 amino acids. Trimming left V 5 bases short and J 9 bases short, with 19 bases between.

V usage is TRBV13 and J usage is TRBJ1-3; 10 bases align to TRBD1. CDR3 size: 13 residues. Trimming removed 4 bases from V and 8 bases from J; junction bases left unmatched: 2. CDR1 and CDR2 from the germline V gene are PRHDT and FYEKMQ (reference sequence). CDR3 bases: TGTGCCAGCAGCTACGGGACAGGGGACACCATATATTTT. This codes for CASSYGTGDTIYF.